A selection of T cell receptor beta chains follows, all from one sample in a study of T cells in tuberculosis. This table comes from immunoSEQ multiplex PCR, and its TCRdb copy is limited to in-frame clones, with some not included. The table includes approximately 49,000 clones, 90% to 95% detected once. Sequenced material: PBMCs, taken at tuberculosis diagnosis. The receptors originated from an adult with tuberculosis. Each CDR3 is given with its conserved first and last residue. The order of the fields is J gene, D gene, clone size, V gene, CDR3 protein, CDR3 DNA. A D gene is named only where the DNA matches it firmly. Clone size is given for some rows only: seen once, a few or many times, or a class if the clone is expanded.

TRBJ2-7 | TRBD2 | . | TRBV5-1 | CASSLAGGRFDEQYF | TGCGCCAGCAGCTTGGCGGGGGGGAGGTTCGACGAGCAGTACTTC
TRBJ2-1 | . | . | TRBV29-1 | CSVEIRLYNEQFF | TGCAGCGTTGAAATACGTCTATACAATGAGCAGTTCTTC
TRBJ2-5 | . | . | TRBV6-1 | CASREYGLSQETQYF | TGTGCCAGCCGTGAGTATGGACTATCTCAAGAGACCCAGTACTTC
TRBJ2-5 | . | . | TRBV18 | CASSPRESGETQYF | TGTGCCAGCTCACCCCGGGAGTCGGGTGAGACCCAGTACTTC
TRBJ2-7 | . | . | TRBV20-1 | CSARDSYEQYF | TGCAGTGCCCGGGACTCCTACGAGCAGTACTTC
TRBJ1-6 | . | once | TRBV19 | CASSEPGGFGPNNSPLHF | TGTGCCAGTAGTGAGCCCGGGGGTTTTGGGCCCAATAATTCACCCCTCCACTTT
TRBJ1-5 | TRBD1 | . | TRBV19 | CATSIQGPNQPQHF | TGTGCCACCTCAATACAGGGGCCTAATCAGCCCCAGCATTTT
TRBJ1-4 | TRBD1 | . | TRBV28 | CASSSRDRGDEKLFF | TGTGCCAGCAGTTCGAGGGACAGGGGGGATGAAAAACTGTTTTTT
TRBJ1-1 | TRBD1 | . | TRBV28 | CASSFGRGLMNTEAFF | TGTGCCAGCAGTTTCGGGAGGGGGCTCATGAACACTGAAGCTTTCTTT
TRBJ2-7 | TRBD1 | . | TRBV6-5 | CASKRIPGQGGEQYF | TGTGCCAGCAAAAGAATCCCGGGACAGGGAGGAGAGCAGTACTTC
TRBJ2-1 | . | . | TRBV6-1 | CATVPPGENEQFF | TGTGCCACTGTACCACCAGGGGAAAATGAGCAGTTCTTC
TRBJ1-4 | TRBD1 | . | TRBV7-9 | CASSFSSHRGNEKLFF | TGTGCCAGCAGCTTCTCCTCCCACAGGGGTAATGAAAAACTGTTTTTT
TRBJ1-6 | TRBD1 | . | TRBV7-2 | CVSSPFGTESSPLHF | TGTGTCAGCAGCCCGTTTGGGACAGAATCTTCACCCCTCCACTTT
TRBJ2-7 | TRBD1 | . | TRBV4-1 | CASSQERRQGDEQYF | TGCGCCAGCAGCCAAGAGAGACGACAGGGGGACGAGCAGTACTTC
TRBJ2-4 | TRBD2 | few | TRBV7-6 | CASSFPPQRERRAKNIQYF | TGTGCCAGCAGCTTTCCACCCCAGCGGGAGAGAAGGGCCAAAAACATTCAGTACTTC
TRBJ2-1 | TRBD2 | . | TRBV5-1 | CASSLGAGYNEQFF | TGCGCCAGCAGCTTGGGAGCGGGATACAATGAGCAGTTCTTC
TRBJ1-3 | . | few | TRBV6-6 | CASSYGQGGNTIYF | TGTGCCAGCAGTTACGGGCAGGGAGGAAACACCATATATTTT
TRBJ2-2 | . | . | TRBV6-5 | CASSYRGRGHTGELFF | TGTGCCAGCAGTTACCGTGGCAGGGGCCACACCGGGGAGCTGTTTTTT
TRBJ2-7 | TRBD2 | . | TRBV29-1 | CSVGTSGSSKEQYF | TGCAGCGTAGGGACTAGCGGGAGTTCTAAAGAGCAGTACTTC
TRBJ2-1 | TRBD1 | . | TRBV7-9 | CASSSLQGSGEQFF | TGTGCCAGCAGCTCCCTACAGGGGAGCGGTGAGCAGTTCTTC
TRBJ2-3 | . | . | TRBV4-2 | CASSQVGGTGLSTDTQYF | TGTGCCAGCAGCCAAGTTGGGGGCACAGGGTTGAGCACAGATACGCAGTATTTT
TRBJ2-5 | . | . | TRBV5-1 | CASSLATGRGVTQYF | TGCGCCAGCAGCTTGGCGACAGGGCGGGGAGTGACCCAGTACTTC
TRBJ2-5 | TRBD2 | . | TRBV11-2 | CASSAGTSGIQETQYF | TGTGCCAGCAGCGCTGGGACTAGCGGGATCCAAGAGACCCAGTACTTC
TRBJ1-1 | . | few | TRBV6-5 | CASRTIDTEAFF | TGTGCCAGCAGAACAATTGACACTGAAGCTTTCTTT
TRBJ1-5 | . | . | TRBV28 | CASSLYPDISNQPQHF | TGTGCCAGCAGTTTATACCCGGACATTAGCAATCAGCCCCAGCATTTT
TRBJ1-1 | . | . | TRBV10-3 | CAISEILGLRNTEAFF | TGTGCCATCAGTGAGATCCTGGGACTGAGGAACACTGAAGCTTTCTTT
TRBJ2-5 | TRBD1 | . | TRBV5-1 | CASSPGGQGAGETQYF | TGCGCCAGCAGCCCTGGGGGACAGGGGGCCGGTGAGACCCAGTACTTC
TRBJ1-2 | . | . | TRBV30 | CGITPRGYGYTF | TGTGGAATTACACCGCGAGGCTATGGCTACACCTTC
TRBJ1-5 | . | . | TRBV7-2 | CASSLTGNQPQHF | TGTGCCAGCAGCTTAACGGGGAATCAGCCCCAGCATTTT
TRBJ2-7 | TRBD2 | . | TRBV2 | CASSERAGGISYEQYF | TGTGCCAGCAGTGAAAGAGCGGGGGGTATCTCCTACGAGCAGTACTTC
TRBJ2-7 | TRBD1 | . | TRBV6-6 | CASSPLPGQGYEQYF | TGTGCCAGCAGTCCCTTGCCGGGACAGGGTTACGAGCAGTACTTC
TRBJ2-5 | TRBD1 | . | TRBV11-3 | CASSEGQGDKETQYF | TGTGCCAGCAGCGAGGGACAGGGGGACAAGGAGACCCAGTACTTC
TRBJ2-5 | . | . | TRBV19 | CASSPGTLQETQYF | TGTGCCAGTAGTCCCGGGACATTACAAGAGACCCAGTACTTC
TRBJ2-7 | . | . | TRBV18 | CASSRKDGVGEQYF | TGTGCCAGCTCACGCAAGGACGGGGTCGGAGAGCAGTACTTC
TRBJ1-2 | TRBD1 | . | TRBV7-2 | CASSSGGWDRANYGYTF | TGTGCCAGCAGCTCCGGAGGTTGGGACAGGGCGAACTATGGCTACACCTTC
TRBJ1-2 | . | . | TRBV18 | CASSPKFSDINYGYTF | TGTGCCAGCTCACCAAAATTTTCGGACATTAATTATGGCTACACCTTC
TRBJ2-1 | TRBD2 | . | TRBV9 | CASSGGTSGRWSNEQFF | TGTGCCAGCAGCGGTGGGACTAGCGGGAGATGGAGCAATGAGCAGTTCTTC
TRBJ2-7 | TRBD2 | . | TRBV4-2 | CASSQEVAGVSYEQYF | TGTGCCAGCAGCCAAGAAGTAGCGGGGGTTTCCTACGAGCAGTACTTC
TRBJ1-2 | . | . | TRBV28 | CASSRPLVTLDTSNYGYTF | TGTGCCAGCAGTCGCCCGCTAGTGACCCTGGACACGTCTAACTATGGCTACACCTTC
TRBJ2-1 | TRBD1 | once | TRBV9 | CASTRGDRGYNEQFF | TGTGCCAGCACCCGCGGGGACAGGGGCTACAATGAGCAGTTCTTC
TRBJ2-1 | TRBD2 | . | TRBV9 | CASSSGAGMSYNEQFF | TGTGCCAGCAGCTCAGGAGCGGGGATGTCCTACAATGAGCAGTTCTTC
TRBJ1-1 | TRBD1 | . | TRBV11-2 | CASSRTGGGLEAFF | TGTGCCAGCAGCCGAACAGGGGGGGGACTTGAAGCTTTCTTT
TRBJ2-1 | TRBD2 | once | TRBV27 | CASSGLAGRYNEQFF | TGTGCCAGCAGCGGACTAGCGGGAAGATACAATGAGCAGTTCTTC
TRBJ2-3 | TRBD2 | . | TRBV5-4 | CASSLGGLAGVTDTQYF | TGTGCCAGCAGCTTGGGGGGACTAGCGGGAGTAACAGATACGCAGTATTTT
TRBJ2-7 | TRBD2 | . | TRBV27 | CASSRSGTSYEQYF | TGTGCCAGCAGTCGTAGCGGGACTTCCTACGAGCAGTACTTC
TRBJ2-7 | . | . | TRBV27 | CASSSLSSYEQYF | TGTGCCAGCAGTTCCCTTAGCTCCTACGAGCAGTACTTC
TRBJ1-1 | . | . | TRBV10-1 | CASSAPGRSEAFF | TGCGCCAGCAGTGCCCCCGGGAGATCTGAAGCTTTCTTT
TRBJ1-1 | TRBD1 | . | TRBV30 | CAWSKSRDRNMNTEAFF | TGTGCCTGGAGTAAGTCCCGGGACAGAAACATGAACACTGAAGCTTTCTTT
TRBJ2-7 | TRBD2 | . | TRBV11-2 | CASSPRAGGPYEQYF | TGTGCCAGCAGCCCGAGAGCGGGAGGGCCTTACGAGCAGTACTTC
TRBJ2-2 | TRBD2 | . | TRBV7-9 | CASSPSGGRPGELFF | TGTGCCAGCAGCCCCTCCGGCGGGAGGCCCGGGGAGCTGTTTTTT
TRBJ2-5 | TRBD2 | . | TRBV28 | CASSSLTNPGGVTQYF | TGTGCCAGCAGTTCCCTCACTAACCCCGGGGGGGTGACCCAGTACTTC
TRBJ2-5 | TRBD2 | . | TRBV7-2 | CASERSGEETQYF | TGTGCCAGCGAGCGGAGCGGGGAAGAGACCCAGTACTTC
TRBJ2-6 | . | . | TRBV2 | CASSASTGSGANVLTF | TGTGCCAGCAGTGCCTCGACAGGCTCTGGGGCCAACGTCCTGACTTTC
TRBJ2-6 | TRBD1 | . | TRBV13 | CASSPGQGSGANVLTF | TGTGCCAGCAGCCCGGGACAGGGATCAGGGGCCAACGTCCTGACTTTC